The 30 T cell receptor beta chains in this list originate from one sample, sequenced in a study of T-cell memory formation after mild COVID-19. TCRdb fed the 5' RACE reads into MiXCR, producing one record per CDR3 protein. The table records approximately 88,000 distinct CDR3 sequences, 20% to 25% of them present only once. Sequences were obtained from PBMCs or a T cell subset sorted from them (not recorded which). These receptors were obtained from a man between 18 and 35 years old who had mild COVID-19 (a few samples of this study predate the infection). Cell type and time point are not known.

The V call is TRBV6-2 or TRBV6-3, the J call TRBJ1-1; 8 bases fit TRBD1. CDR3 size: 16 residues. J lost 0 bases, V lost 7 bases, and 10 bases had no gene match. In germline, CDR1 is MNHEY, CDR2 SVGEGT. The CDR3 region is CASNPRGQALNTEAFF. Here the CDR3 DNA reads TGTGCCAGCAACCCCCGGGGACAGGCGCTGAACACTGAAGCTTTCTTT.

CDR3 loop: CAWSQGLAGGSTDTQYF. CDR3 sequence (DNA): TGTGCCTGGAGTCAGGGACTAGCGGGGGGGAGCACAGATACGCAGTATTTT. The gene calls are TRBV30 and TRBJ2-3; 16 nucleotides match TRBD2. Germline values: CDR1 GTSNPN, CDR2 SVGIG (reference sequence). This CDR3 contains 17 residues. With 2 bases clipped from V and 0 bases from J, the junction kept 2 bases outside the gene matches.

This chain connects TRBV20-1 to TRBJ2-7; 13 bases map to TRBD2. CDR3 length equals 15 residues. The junction had 4 bases not matched to a gene; V was cut back by 3 bases and J by 2 bases. Germline V gives CDR1 DFQATT, CDR2 SNEGSKA (reference sequence). The CDR3 region is CSASSGTSGTYEQYF. The CDR3 nucleotides are TGCAGTGCTAGTTCGGGGACTAGCGGGACCTACGAGCAGTACTTC.

This clonotype was observed a single time. The CDR3 protein is CASGFSTIAYEQYV. CDR3 DNA: TGTGCCAGCGGATTCAGCACAATCGCCTACGAGCAGTACGTC. The rearrangement uses TRBV7-9 and TRBJ2-7; D ambiguous. The V gene lost 8 bases and the J gene lost 2 bases, with 16 bases spanning the gap. Germline-derived CDR1 and CDR2 are SEHNR and FQNEAQ (reference sequence). This CDR3 is 14 amino acids long.

This chain joins TRBV6-2 or TRBV6-3 and TRBJ1-5; no clear D. V was pared by 5 bases and J by 2 bases, with 13 bases between. The CDR3 covers 15 residues. CDR1 is MNHEY, CDR2 SVGEGT, per germline. This CDR3 is CASSGRPDGNQPQHF. The CDR3, as DNA: TGTGCCAGCAGTGGCCGACCGGACGGCAATCAGCCCCAGCATTTT.

This clonotype has only a few counts. This chain uses TRBV14 with TRBJ2-7; TRBD1 is a possible D gene (5 bases). CDR3 size: 13 residues. V lost 5 bases and J 1 base, leaving 9 bases between the germline ends. Germline values: CDR1 SGHDN, CDR2 FVKESK. The CDR3 DNA follows: TGTGCCAGCAGCGTCGACAGTTCCTACGAGCAGTACTTC. It encodes CASSVDSSYEQYF.

This clonotype was detected only a few times. The CDR3 reads CASSWGAGSGELFF. CDR3 sequence (DNA): TGTGCCAGCAGTTGGGGGGCAGGGTCCGGGGAGCTGTTTTTT. The chain is built from TRBV27 and TRBJ2-2; D tentatively reads TRBD1 or TRBD2 (6 bases each). The CDR3 is 14 residues long. The germline V and J ends were trimmed by 4 bases and 6 bases, with 12 bases remaining between them. CDR1 is MNHEY, CDR2 SMNVEV, per germline (reference sequence).

This clonotype turned up a few times. The chain has TRBV20-1 and TRBJ2-1; D may be TRBD1 (6 bases). Germline lookup yields CDR1 DFQATT and CDR2 SNEGSKA (reference sequence). The ends were cut back, 0 bases at V and 4 bases at J, with 7 bases in the middle. This CDR3 has 13 residues. Written as DNA, the CDR3 is TGCAGTGCTAGAGATACAGGGTACAATGAGCAGTTCTTC. It yields the protein CSARDTGYNEQFF.

This clonotype was seen a handful of times. The chain is built from TRBV27 and TRBJ2-1; D is ambiguous. The CDR3 totals 13 residues. In germline, CDR1 is MNHEY, CDR2 SMNVEV (reference sequence). Trimming took off 6 bases at V and 4 bases at J, with 10 bases between the two ends. CDR3 DNA sequence: TGTGCCAGCAGGCCCCTAGGGTACAATGAGCAGTTCTTC. Amino acid sequence: CASRPLGYNEQFF.

This clonotype appeared a few times. V and J are TRBV29-1 and TRBJ2-6; D gene uncertain. The CDR3 length is 13 residues. Trimming shortened V by 6 bases and J by 0 bases, and 6 bases separated the two germline ends. Germline CDR1 reads SQVTM; CDR2 reads ANQGSEA. The CDR3: CSVVGSGANVLTF. CDR3 coding DNA: TGCAGCGTCGTGGGCTCTGGGGCCAACGTCCTGACTTTC.

This clonotype came up a few times. The chain combines TRBV5-6 with TRBJ1-2; TRBD1 matches 12 bases. Trimming took 5 bases from V and 5 from J; bases not matched to a gene: 10. The CDR3 runs 16 residues. Germline-derived CDR1 and CDR2 are SGHDT and YYEEEE. CDR3 coding DNA: TGTGCCAGCAGTACAGGGACAGGGGGCTATATTTATGGCTACACCTTC. Amino acids: CASSTGTGGYIYGYTF.

In this sample, this clonotype turned up a few times. The chain employs TRBV14 and TRBJ1-1, with D unclear. The CDR3 extends over 16 amino acids. Trimming took 4 bases from V and 0 from J, leaving 15 bases between them. CDR1 and CDR2 (germline): SGHDN, FVKESK. The CDR3 nucleotides read TGTGCCAGCAGCCCGGTACTTGGGGTGATGAACACTGAAGCTTTCTTT. Residues: CASSPVLGVMNTEAFF.

The chain is built from TRBV12-3 or TRBV12-4 and TRBJ2-2; weak D call: TRBD1 (6 bases). This CDR3 comprises 12 residues. Trimming removed 4 bases at V and 7 bases at J, with 7 bases between. The CDR3 nucleotides are TGTGCCAGCAGTTACAGGGTCGGGGAGCTGTTTTTT. It is translated as CASSYRVGELFF.

This chain uses TRBV20-1 with TRBJ2-1, with TRBD2 matching 14 bases. The CDR3 is 16 amino acids. Germline trimming cut 3 bases from V and 6 bases from J; bases unmatched to any gene: 7. The V gene's germline CDR1 is DFQATT and CDR2 SNEGSKA (reference sequence). The DNA of the CDR3 is TGCAGTGCTAGGATAACCGGACTAGCGGGGGGCAATGAGCAGTTCTTC. The encoded protein is CSARITGLAGGNEQFF.

The CDR3 DNA reads as TGTGCCAGCAGCCAAGATTGGACAGGGCGGGAAAAACTGTTTTTT. It translates to CASSQDWTGREKLFF. The gene calls are TRBV3-1 and TRBJ1-4, with 8 positions matching TRBD1. Germline CDR1 reads LGHDT; CDR2 reads YNNKEL (reference sequence). With 0 bases clipped from V and 8 bases from J, the junction kept 5 bases outside the gene matches. This CDR3 comprises 15 residues. The variable domain in full, completed from reference TRBV3-1 and TRBJ1-4, reads DTAVSQTPKYLVTQMGNDKSIKCEQNLGHDTMYWYKQDSKKFLKIMFSYNNKELIINETVPNRFSPKSPDKAHLNLHINSLELGDSAVYFCASSQDWTGREKLFFGSGTQLSVL.

The chain uses TRBV14 and TRBJ1-2; D is unclear. The germline V and J ends were trimmed by 0 bases and 4 bases, with 9 bases remaining between them. In germline, CDR1 is SGHDN, CDR2 FVKESK. The CDR3 loop spans 14 amino acids. DNA of the CDR3: TGTGCCAGCAGCCAAGATACCAGCCTCTATGGCTACACCTTC. Translating gives CASSQDTSLYGYTF. The full variable domain, completed using reference TRBV14 and TRBJ1-2, is EAGVTQFPSHSVIEKGQTVTLRCDPISGHDNLYWYRRVMGKEIKFLLHFVKESKQDESGMPNNRFLAERTGGTYSTLKVQPAELEDSGVYFCASSQDTSLYGYTFGSGTRLTVV.

This clonotype has a handful of counts. CDR3 coding DNA: TGTGCCGCAGCCCCTCCGGGAGCGGGTGGCACCGGGGAGCTGTTTTTT. The encoded protein is CAAAPPGAGGTGELFF. The chain couples TRBV6-2 or TRBV6-3 to TRBJ2-2; maybe TRBD2 (6 bases). The ends were cut back, 11 bases at V and 4 bases at J, with 23 bases in the middle. The CDR3 contains 16 residues. Germline V gene data show CDR1 as MNHEY and CDR2 as SVGEGT.

This clonotype was seen a handful of times. This chain joins TRBV20-1 and TRBJ2-1, with D maybe TRBD2 (5 bases). The CDR3 extends over 16 amino acids. Trimming removed 1 base at V and 4 bases at J, with 17 bases between. CDR1 is DFQATT, CDR2 SNEGSKA, per germline (reference sequence). The CDR3: CSARGGLSPHYNEQFF. In DNA, the CDR3 is TGCAGTGCTAGAGGCGGACTTTCACCGCATTACAATGAGCAGTTCTTC.

This sequence joins TRBV7-9 and TRBJ2-4, with 8 bases identical to TRBD1. Germline CDR1 SEHNR, CDR2 FQNEAQ (reference sequence). The ends lost 4 bases at V and 4 bases at J; junction bases unmatched: 3. The CDR3 sequence is 14 residues long. CDR3 bases: TGTGCCAGCAGCTCCAGGACAGGGAAAAACATTCAGTACTTC. This translates into CASSSRTGKNIQYF.

This chain connects TRBV12-3 or TRBV12-4 to TRBJ1-2; D is perhaps TRBD1 (6 bases). The CDR3 runs 14 residues. The ends were cut back, 0 bases at V and 6 bases at J, with 11 bases in the middle. CDR3 nucleotides: TGTGCCAGCAGTTTAGCCTTCGCAGGGGATGGCTACACCTTC. It codes for CASSLAFAGDGYTF.

This clonotype was counted a few times. In DNA, the CDR3 is TGTGCCAGCAGCTCTCAGGCTACAGGGAATGAGCAGTTCTTC. It specifies CASSSQATGNEQFF. The J gene is TRBJ2-1, the V gene TRBV7-3; TRBD1 is a possible D gene (6 bases). V was pared by 4 bases and J by 7 bases, with 14 bases between. The CDR3 loop spans 14 amino acids. Looked up from germline, CDR1 is SGHTA and CDR2 is FQGTGA.

The J gene is TRBJ2-2, the V gene TRBV6-5; D remains ambiguous. V was shortened by 8 bases and J by 1 base, with 5 bases between the two germline ends. This CDR3 spans 12 amino acids. Per germline, CDR1 MNHEY and CDR2 SVGAGI. CDR3 region: CASGWNTGELFF. The CDR3 coding sequence is TGTGCCAGCGGTTGGAACACCGGGGAGCTGTTTTTT.

The rearrangement links TRBV29-1 to TRBJ1-1; TRBD1 might be the D (6 bases). Trimming took off 5 bases at V and 5 bases at J, with 9 bases between the two ends. Per the germline V gene, CDR1 is SQVTM and CDR2 is ANQGSEA. The CDR3 consists of 11 residues. Here the CDR3 DNA reads TGCAGCGTTAGACAGGATACTGAAGCTTTCTTT. Translation gives CSVRQDTEAFF.

A few counts support this clonotype. The chain uses TRBV4-3 and TRBJ2-1, with D uncertain. This CDR3 has 13 amino acids. Germline V gene lookup returns CDR1 LGHNA and CDR2 YSLEER. V lost 2 bases, J lost 4 bases, and 6 bases lay in between. CDR3 loop: CASSQYTYNEQFF. Here the CDR3 DNA reads TGCGCCAGCAGCCAATACACGTACAATGAGCAGTTCTTC.

V and J are TRBV29-1 and TRBJ2-5, with D unresolved. The ends were cut back, 3 bases at V and 2 bases at J, with 7 bases in the middle. The CDR3 is made up of 12 amino acids. From germline, CDR1 is SQVTM and CDR2 ANQGSEA. For the CDR3, the DNA is TGCAGCGTTGAGGTCAGGCAAGAGACCCAGTACTTC. Protein: CSVEVRQETQYF.

The rearrangement links TRBV18 to TRBJ2-1; D is possibly TRBD2 (6 bases). CDR1 is KGHSH, CDR2 LQKENI, per germline. V shed 0 bases and J shed 9 bases, with 9 bases lying between them. The CDR3 loop spans 13 amino acids. The CDR3 region is CASSPPSGSEQFF. DNA of the CDR3: TGTGCCAGCTCACCACCGAGCGGGTCTGAGCAGTTCTTC.

This chain connects TRBV9 to TRBJ2-3; possible D gene TRBD1, 6 bases. The V and J ends lost 0 bases and 3 bases respectively, with 8 bases between them. Germline loops: CDR1 SGDLS, CDR2 YYNGEE. The CDR3 covers 14 residues. DNA for the CDR3: TGTGCCAGCAGCGTAGCAGGGGTTACAGATACGCAGTATTTT. Protein sequence: CASSVAGVTDTQYF. The full variable domain, rest sourced from reference TRBV9 and TRBJ2-3, is DSGVTQTPKHLITATGQRVTLRCSPRSGDLSVYWYQQSLDQGLQFLIQYYNGEERAKGNILERFSAQQFPDLHSELNLSSLELGDSALYFCASSVAGVTDTQYFGPGTRLTVL.

This clonotype was detected ten times or more. The genes are TRBV5-1 and TRBJ2-7; D might be TRBD1 (6 bases). The germline V gene has CDR1 SGHRS and CDR2 YFSETQ. The ends were cut back, 0 bases at V and 6 bases at J, with 7 bases in the middle. The CDR3 contains 12 residues. Written as DNA, the CDR3 is TGCGCCAGCAGCTTGGCAGGGGCCGAGCAGTACGTC. This codes for CASSLAGAEQYV.

This chain uses TRBV7-2 with TRBJ2-3; 10 bases line up with TRBD2. CDR1 is SGHTA and CDR2 is FQGNSA in the germline V gene. This CDR3 has 14 residues. Unmatched junction bases numbered 2, after V lost 2 bases and J lost 6 bases. The CDR3 protein is CASSLLAGVDTQYF. The DNA for the CDR3 is TGTGCCAGCAGCTTACTAGCGGGGGTGGATACGCAGTATTTT.

This chain links TRBV19 with TRBJ1-1; D unresolved. The CDR3 length is 12 residues. V was trimmed by 1 base and J by 5 bases, leaving 5 bases between them. Germline V gene data show CDR1 as LNHDA and CDR2 as SQIVND (reference sequence). This CDR3 reads CASSIGWTEAFF. Written as DNA, the CDR3 is TGTGCCAGTAGTATAGGTTGGACTGAAGCTTTCTTT.